This TCR beta chain was recovered during a study of identical twins. TCRdb re-called the 5' RACE reads through MiXCR, storing one row per CDR3 protein. Among about 570,000 distinct CDR3 sequences listed, 7.5% to 10% were seen once. The study's findings and limits: Excess low generation probability was seen in twin-shared out-of-frame alpha sequences.

This clonotype was seen at least ten times. The antigen remains undetermined. V was pared by 6 bases and J by 5 bases, with 7 bases between. This CDR3 comprises 12 residues. The V gene's germline CDR1 is ENHRY and CDR2 SYGVKD. Separately, the same data were catalogued under a study of yellow fever vaccine responses in identical twins.

This sequence was found in a woman in her late teens or twenties in good health. What was sequenced was PBMCs. J is TRBJ2-2 and V is TRBV10-3; no reliable D call. CDR3 DNA sequence: TGTGCCATCAGGGTGAATACCGGGGAGCTGTTTTTT. Encoded protein: CAIRVNTGELFF.